Below, 22 T cell receptor beta chains from the same sample are listed, as sequenced in a study of blood T cell repertoires in COVID-19. Some clones are missing from TCRdb's copy, which holds only in-frame ones; the method was immunoSEQ multiplex PCR. The sample has over 250,000 clones, 70% to 90% seen once; the top ten hold roughly 11%. Specimen: peripheral blood. These receptor sequences come from a woman in her 70s with acute or convalescent COVID-19.

This sequence joins TRBV28 and TRBJ1-6; the D is unclear. V was shortened by 5 bases and J by 10 bases, with 15 bases between the two germline ends. The germline V gene encodes CDR1 MDHEN and CDR2 SYDVKM. The CDR3 runs to 14 residues. CDR3 protein: CASSPQARGSPLHF. DNA for the CDR3: TGTGCCAGCAGTCCCCAGGCCCGAGGGTCACCCCTCCACTTT.

The V and J genes are TRBV14 and TRBJ2-1; TRBD1 matches 7 bases. CDR1 and CDR2 (germline): SGHDN, FVKESK. The CDR3 sequence is 12 residues long. With V trimmed by 6 bases and J by 10 bases, 6 bases remained unmatched. This CDR3 is CASRTGLEEQFF. The CDR3 nucleotides are TGTGCCAGCAGGACAGGGTTGGAGGAGCAGTTCTTC.

CDR3 sequence: CASSLLANAYEQYF. The CDR3 bases are TGTGCCAGCAGCTTGCTAGCGAATGCCTACGAGCAGTACTTC. The chain joins TRBV7-8 to TRBJ2-7; D perhaps matches TRBD2 (6 bases). CDR3 size: 14 residues. Germline CDR1 is SGHVS and CDR2 is FQNEAQ. Trimming cost V 3 bases and J 2 bases, with 11 bases left between them.

The chain's CDR3 is CASKRGRGEAGELFF. CDR3 coding DNA: TGCGCCAGCAAGCGAGGGAGAGGGGAGGCCGGGGAGCTGTTTTTT. V gene TRBV4-1 combines with J gene TRBJ2-2, with D maybe TRBD2 (6 bases). Germline V gives CDR1 MGHRA, CDR2 YSYEKL. This CDR3 has 15 residues. Trimming removed 7 bases from V and 6 bases from J, with 18 bases in between.

This chain links TRBV5-1 with TRBJ2-5, with 8 nucleotides matching TRBD2. Germline CDR1 SGHRS, CDR2 YFSETQ. V shed 1 base and J 3 bases; nucleotides not matched to a gene: 2. This CDR3 region has 14 residues. The CDR3 loop is CASSLNGREETQYF. The CDR3 DNA reads as TGCGCCAGCAGCTTGAACGGGAGGGAAGAGACCCAGTACTTC.

The chain is built from TRBV4-2 and TRBJ2-4, with a tentative D call TRBD1 (6 bases). V was clipped by 0 bases and J by 2 bases, with 14 bases between them. Germline-derived CDR1 and CDR2 are LGHNA and YNFKEQ. The CDR3 has 17 amino acids. CDR3 residues: CASSQDRSGVTKNIQYF. The DNA for the CDR3 is TGTGCCAGCAGCCAAGATCGATCAGGGGTAACCAAAAACATTCAGTACTTC.

This clone showed up just a few times. This chain uses TRBV2 with TRBJ1-1; no reliable D call. V dropped 3 bases and J dropped 2 bases, with 10 bases sitting between them. The CDR3 covers 14 residues. Germline lookup yields CDR1 SNHLY and CDR2 FYNNEI. CDR3 bases: TGTGCCAGCAGTGAGCGGGAGGGAAACACTGAAGCTTTCTTT. Translating gives CASSEREGNTEAFF.

This clone has more than one count but fewer than ten. The chain combines TRBV2 with TRBJ2-2; D is possibly TRBD2 (6 bases). CDR3 size: 14 residues. V lost 10 bases and J 5 bases, leaving 17 bases between the germline ends. Per germline, CDR1 SNHLY and CDR2 FYNNEI. DNA of the CDR3: TGTGCCACCGTCTTACTAGCCGCTACCGGGGAGCTGTTTTTT. Translation: CATVLLAATGELFF.

The chain is built from TRBV24-1 and TRBJ2-5, with 7 bases aligning to TRBD2. J was trimmed by 4 bases and V by 3 bases; bases with no gene match: 1. This CDR3 contains 13 residues. Germline CDR1 KGHDR, CDR2 SFDVKD. Here the CDR3 DNA reads TGTGCCACCAGTGATGGCGGGAGAGAGACCCAGTACTTC. This sequence encodes CATSDGGRETQYF.

DNA for the CDR3: TGCAGCGTTGAAGTGGGGGCTTCAGATACGCAGTATTTT. As protein: CSVEVGASDTQYF. V is TRBV29-1 and J is TRBJ2-3; D possibly corresponds to TRBD1 (6 bases). Trimming shortened V by 1 base and J by 4 bases, and 9 bases separated the two germline ends. Germline CDR1 and CDR2: SQVTM and ANQGSEA. The CDR3 sequence is 13 residues long.

The table lists this clone with a few counts. The rearrangement joins TRBV5-1 to TRBJ2-5; TRBD2 matches 8 bases. CDR3 length: 15 residues. V lost 4 bases to trimming and J lost 1 base; unmatched junction nucleotides: 6. Germline CDR1 reads SGHRS; CDR2 reads YFSETQ. In nucleotides, the CDR3 is TGCGCCAGCAGCCGCGACAGCGGGGGCCAAGAGACCCAGTACTTC. Translated: CASSRDSGGQETQYF.

V is TRBV5-6 and J is TRBJ2-5, with D perhaps TRBD2 (5 bases). CDR1 and CDR2 from the germline V gene are SGHDT and YYEEEE. The V and J ends lost 0 bases and 5 bases respectively, with 8 bases between them. The length of the CDR3 is 13 residues. The CDR3 loop is CASSLGRRETQYF. CDR3 in DNA: TGTGCCAGCAGCTTGGGGCGGAGGGAGACCCAGTACTTC.

The chain recombines TRBV5-1 with TRBJ1-6; TRBD1 matches 7 bases. The germline V gene has CDR1 SGHRS and CDR2 YFSETQ. There are 16 residues in the CDR3. The junction had 9 bases not matched to a gene; V was cut back by 2 bases and J by 7 bases. The CDR3 here is CASSFAPGQINSPLHF. The CDR3 DNA follows: TGCGCCAGCAGCTTCGCGCCGGGACAGATCAATTCACCCCTCCACTTT. The variable domain in full, completed from reference TRBV5-1 and TRBJ1-6, reads KAGVTQTPRYLIKTRGQQVTLSCSPISGHRSVSWYQQTPGQGLQFLFEYFSETQRNKGNFPGRFSGRQFSNSRSEMNVSTLELGDSALYLCASSFAPGQINSPLHFGNGTRLTVT.

V and J are TRBV19 and TRBJ2-6, with 8 bases aligning to TRBD1. The CDR3 runs 19 residues. Per the germline V gene, CDR1 is LNHDA and CDR2 is SQIVND (reference sequence). V shed 3 bases, J shed 0 bases, and the junction held 10 bases outside the gene matches. CDR3 protein: CASSISWDRPGSGANVLTF. The CDR3 nucleotides are TGTGCCAGTAGTATTAGCTGGGACAGGCCTGGCTCTGGGGCCAACGTCCTGACTTTC.

The V gene is TRBV5-1, the J gene TRBJ2-7; 7 bases line up with TRBD1. V trimming: 6 bases; J trimming: 2 bases; junction bases outside the gene matches: 14. In germline, CDR1 is SGHRS, CDR2 YFSETQ. The CDR3 is made up of 16 amino acids. For the CDR3, the DNA is TGCGCCAGCACCAACCTCCGGGACAGCCTCCCCTACGAGCAGTACTTC. Translation: CASTNLRDSLPYEQYF. Based on the CDR3 plus reference TRBV5-1 and TRBJ2-7, the full variable domain is KAGVTQTPRYLIKTRGQQVTLSCSPISGHRSVSWYQQTPGQGLQFLFEYFSETQRNKGNFPGRFSGRQFSNSRSEMNVSTLELGDSALYLCASTNLRDSLPYEQYFGPGTRLTVT.

This clone was seen a few times. The chain has TRBV10-1 and TRBJ1-2; D is uncertain. The CDR3 runs to 13 residues. Trimming shortened V by 5 bases and J by 8 bases, and 15 bases separated the two germline ends. Germline V CDR1 and CDR2: WNHNN, SYGVQD (reference sequence). CDR3 region: CASSPGGLRGYTF. CDR3 DNA: TGCGCCAGCAGTCCGGGAGGCCTGCGAGGCTACACCTTC.

The chain recombines TRBV6-5 with TRBJ1-5; no reliable D call. The CDR3 is made up of 15 amino acids. Germline assignment: CDR1 MNHEY and CDR2 SVGAGI. V lost 4 bases and J lost 9, with 19 bases in between. The CDR3 DNA follows: TGTGCCAGCAGTTTGGCTCGGACTGCCAGCGGGCCCCAGCATTTT. This gives the protein CASSLARTASGPQHF.

V is TRBV27 and J is TRBJ1-2, with D perhaps matching TRBD1 (6 bases). Trimming cost V 0 bases and J 0 bases, with 11 bases left between them. The CDR3 loop spans 16 amino acids. CDR1 MNHEY and CDR2 SMNVEV come from the germline V gene (reference sequence). CDR3 coding DNA: TGTGCCAGCAGTTTATCGACAGGCTTGTCTAACTATGGCTACACCTTC. It yields the protein CASSLSTGLSNYGYTF.

This sequence joins TRBV18 and TRBJ2-5; D might be TRBD2 (6 bases). The CDR3 spans 15 residues. Germline V gene data show CDR1 as KGHSH and CDR2 as LQKENI. V was pared by 2 bases and J by 6 bases, with 16 bases between. CDR3 bases: TGTGCCAGCTCACCAGGAGGGCGCTGGATCCAGACCCAGTACTTC. Translating it yields CASSPGGRWIQTQYF.

The genes are TRBV4-1 and TRBJ1-3; a weak D match, TRBD1 (5 bases). The CDR3 totals 15 residues. Per the germline V gene, CDR1 is MGHRA and CDR2 is YSYEKL. The V end lost 5 bases, the J end lost 8 bases, and 19 bases lay between the germline ends. The CDR3 DNA reads as TGCGCCAGCAGCTCCGGCGCAGGGATGGCGGACACCATATATTTT. Its protein product is CASSSGAGMADTIYF.

The chain combines TRBV4-1 with TRBJ2-3; tentatively, D is TRBD2 (5 bases). The CDR3 has 18 residues. V lost 0 bases, J lost 3 bases, and 19 bases lay in between. CDR1 is MGHRA and CDR2 is YSYEKL in the germline V gene. The CDR3 sequence is CASSQEAPGIGRTDTQYF. CDR3 DNA: TGCGCCAGCAGCCAAGAGGCCCCCGGGATTGGGAGAACAGATACGCAGTATTTT.

This clone was picked up one time. The rearrangement joins TRBV3-1 (or the pseudogene TRBV3-2) to TRBJ1-6; D is unresolved. The V and J ends lost 4 bases and 0 bases respectively, with 7 bases between them. CDR1 and CDR2 from the germline V gene are LGHDT and YNNKEL (reference sequence). The CDR3 length is 15 residues. CDR3 amino acids: CASSLSGSYNSPLHF. DNA for the CDR3: TGTGCCAGCAGCCTCTCGGGCTCCTATAATTCACCCCTCCACTTT.